Sequencing of this T cell receptor beta chain was carried out in a study of T cells after yellow fever vaccination. TCRdb re-analysed the 5' RACE reads in MiXCR, keeping a single row per CDR3 protein. There are some 110,000 distinct CDR3 sequences in the sample; 5.5% to 8% occur only once, and approximately 2.7% lies in the top ten. This clonotype has at least ten counts. The V segment lost 2 bases and the J segment 10 bases; nucleotides outside the gene matches: 11. The CDR3 is made up of 16 amino acids. CDR1 LGHNA and CDR2 YSLEER come from the germline V gene. The sample in question was CD4+ T cells sorted from PBMCs, obtained 45 days after the first yellow fever vaccination. The chain combines TRBV4-3 with TRBJ2-2, with 9 bases matching TRBD1. This clonotype was sampled from a man younger than 35 who received the YFV17D yellow fever vaccine. In DNA, the CDR3 is TGCGCCAGCAGCCAAATAACCGGGACAGGGTTTCAGGAGCTGTTTTTT. Translating gives CASSQITGTGFQELFF.